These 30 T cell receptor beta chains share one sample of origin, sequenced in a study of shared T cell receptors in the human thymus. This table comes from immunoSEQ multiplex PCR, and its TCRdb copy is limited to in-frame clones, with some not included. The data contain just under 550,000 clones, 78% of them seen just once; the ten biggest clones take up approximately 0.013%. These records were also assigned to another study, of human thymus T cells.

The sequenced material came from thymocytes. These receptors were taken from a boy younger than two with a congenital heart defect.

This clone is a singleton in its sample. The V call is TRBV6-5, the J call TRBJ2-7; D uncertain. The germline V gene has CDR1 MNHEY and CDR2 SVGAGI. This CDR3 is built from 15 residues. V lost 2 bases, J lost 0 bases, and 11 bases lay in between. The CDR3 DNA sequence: TGTGCCAGCAGTTACCAGGCCCGATACTCCTACGAGCAGTACTTC. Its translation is CASSYQARYSYEQYF.

The CDR3 region is CSASLETQYF. CDR3 DNA: TGCAGTGCTAGTCTTGAGACCCAGTACTTC. V usage is TRBV20-1 and J usage is TRBJ2-5; no firm D call. Germline V gene lookup returns CDR1 DFQATT and CDR2 SNEGSKA (reference sequence). CDR3 length equals 10 residues. Trimming pared 3 bases from V and 5 bases from J, leaving 4 bases between.

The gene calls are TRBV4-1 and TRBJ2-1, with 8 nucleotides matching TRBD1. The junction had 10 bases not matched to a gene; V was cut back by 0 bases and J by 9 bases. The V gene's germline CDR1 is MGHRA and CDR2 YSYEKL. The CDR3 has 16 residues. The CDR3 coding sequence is TGCGCCAGCAGCCAAGACGTCGGGACAGGCGGCAGTGAGCAGTTCTTC. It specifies CASSQDVGTGGSEQFF.

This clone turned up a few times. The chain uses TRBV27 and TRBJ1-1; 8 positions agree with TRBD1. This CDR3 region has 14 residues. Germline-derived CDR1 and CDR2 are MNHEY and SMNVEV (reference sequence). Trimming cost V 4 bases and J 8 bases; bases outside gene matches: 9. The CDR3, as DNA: TGTGCCAGCAGTTCGCACCACCGGGACAGGGAAGCTTTCTTT. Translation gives CASSSHHRDREAFF.

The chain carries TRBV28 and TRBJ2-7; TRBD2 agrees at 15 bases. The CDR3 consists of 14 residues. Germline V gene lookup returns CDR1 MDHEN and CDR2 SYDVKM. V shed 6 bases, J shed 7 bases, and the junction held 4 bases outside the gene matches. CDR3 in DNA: TGTGCCAGCAGCGGACTAGCGGGAGGGAAGGAGCAGTACTTC. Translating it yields CASSGLAGGKEQYF.

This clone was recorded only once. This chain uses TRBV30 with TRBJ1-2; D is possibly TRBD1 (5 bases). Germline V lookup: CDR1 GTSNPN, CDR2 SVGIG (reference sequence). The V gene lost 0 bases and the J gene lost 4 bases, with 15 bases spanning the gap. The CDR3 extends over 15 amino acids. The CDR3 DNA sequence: TGTGCCTGGAGTGTACCTTCGGGGGTAGGCTATGGCTACACCTTC. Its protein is CAWSVPSGVGYGYTF.

Here the CDR3 reads CSVEGPGLAGGPHEQYF. CDR3 DNA sequence: TGCAGCGTTGAAGGCCCGGGACTAGCGGGAGGGCCCCACGAGCAGTACTTC. The chain links TRBV29-1 to TRBJ2-7; 16 bases are shared with TRBD2. Losses at the gene ends were 1 base for V and 5 bases for J; bases not matched to a gene: 8. CDR3 length equals 17 residues. Germline assignment: CDR1 SQVTM and CDR2 ANQGSEA.

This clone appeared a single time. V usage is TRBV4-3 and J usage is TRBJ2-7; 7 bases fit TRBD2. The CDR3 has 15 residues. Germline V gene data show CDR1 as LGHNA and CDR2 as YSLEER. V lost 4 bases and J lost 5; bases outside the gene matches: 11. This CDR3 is CASSPGLLTPHEQYF. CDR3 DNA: TGCGCCAGCAGCCCGGGACTACTCACCCCCCACGAGCAGTACTTC.

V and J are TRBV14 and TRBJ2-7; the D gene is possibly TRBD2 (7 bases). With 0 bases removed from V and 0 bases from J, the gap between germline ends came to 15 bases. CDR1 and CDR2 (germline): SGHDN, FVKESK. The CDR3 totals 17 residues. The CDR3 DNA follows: TGTGCCAGCAGCCAAGAAATTAGGGGGGGGAGCTCCTACGAGCAGTACTTC. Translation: CASSQEIRGGSSYEQYF. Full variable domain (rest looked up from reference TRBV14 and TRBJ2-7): EAGVTQFPSHSVIEKGQTVTLRCDPISGHDNLYWYRRVMGKEIKFLLHFVKESKQDESGMPNNRFLAERTGGTYSTLKVQPAELEDSGVYFCASSQEIRGGSSYEQYFGPGTRLTVT.

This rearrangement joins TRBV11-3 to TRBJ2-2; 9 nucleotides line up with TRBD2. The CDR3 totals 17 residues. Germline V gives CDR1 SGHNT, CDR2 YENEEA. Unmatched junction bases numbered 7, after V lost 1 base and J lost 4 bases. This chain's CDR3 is CASSLGGSGRTTGELFF. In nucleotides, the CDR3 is TGTGCCAGCAGCTTAGGGGGTAGCGGGAGAACCACCGGGGAGCTGTTTTTT.

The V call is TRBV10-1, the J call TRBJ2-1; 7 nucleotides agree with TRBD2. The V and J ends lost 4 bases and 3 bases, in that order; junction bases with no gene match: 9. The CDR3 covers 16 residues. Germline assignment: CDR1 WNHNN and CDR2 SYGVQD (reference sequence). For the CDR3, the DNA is TGCGCCAGCAGTGCAGCGGGGCCTCCTCGCTACAATGAGCAGTTCTTC. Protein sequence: CASSAAGPPRYNEQFF.

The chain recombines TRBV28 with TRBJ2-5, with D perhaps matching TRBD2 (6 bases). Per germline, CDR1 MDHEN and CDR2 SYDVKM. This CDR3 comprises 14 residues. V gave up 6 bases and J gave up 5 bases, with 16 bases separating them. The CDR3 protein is CASSYKGLPETQYF. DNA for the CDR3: TGTGCCAGCAGCTATAAAGGACTACCGGAGACCCAGTACTTC.

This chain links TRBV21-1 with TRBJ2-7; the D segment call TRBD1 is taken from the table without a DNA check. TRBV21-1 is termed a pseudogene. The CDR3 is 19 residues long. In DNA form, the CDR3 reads TGTGCCAGCAGCAAAGCCCCATGTCCTCGAAGGACAGTCTCCTACGAGCAGTACTTC. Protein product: CASSKAPCPRRTVSYEQYF.

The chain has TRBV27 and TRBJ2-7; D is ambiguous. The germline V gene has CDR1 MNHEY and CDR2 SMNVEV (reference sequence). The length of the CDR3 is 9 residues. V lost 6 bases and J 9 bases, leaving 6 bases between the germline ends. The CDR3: CASRVGQYF. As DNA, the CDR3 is TGTGCCAGCAGAGTCGGGCAGTACTTC.

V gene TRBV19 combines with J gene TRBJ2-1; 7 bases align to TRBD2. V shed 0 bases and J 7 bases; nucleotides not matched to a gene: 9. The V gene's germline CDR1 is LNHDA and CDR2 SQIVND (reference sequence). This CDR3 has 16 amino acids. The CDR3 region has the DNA TGTGCCAGTAGTATAGAATCGCGGGAGTCCGTTAATGAGCAGTTCTTC. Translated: CASSIESRESVNEQFF.

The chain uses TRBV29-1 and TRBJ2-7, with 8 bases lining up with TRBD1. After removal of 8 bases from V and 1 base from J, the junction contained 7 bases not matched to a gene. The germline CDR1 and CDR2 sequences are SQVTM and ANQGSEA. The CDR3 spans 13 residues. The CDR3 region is CSITGTGSYEQYF. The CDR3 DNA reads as TGCAGCATTACCGGGACAGGTTCCTACGAGCAGTACTTC.

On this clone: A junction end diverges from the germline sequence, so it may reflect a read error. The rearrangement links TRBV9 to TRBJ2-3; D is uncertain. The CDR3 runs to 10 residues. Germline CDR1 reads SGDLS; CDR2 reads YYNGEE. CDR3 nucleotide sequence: TGTGCCAGCAGCGACCACGTGGCCCATTTT. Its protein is CASSDHVAHF.

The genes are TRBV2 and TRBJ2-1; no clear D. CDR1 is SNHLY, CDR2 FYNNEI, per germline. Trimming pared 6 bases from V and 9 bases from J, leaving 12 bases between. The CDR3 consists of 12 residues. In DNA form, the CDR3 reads TGTGCCAGCAGCGAACCACTGTCTGAGCAGTTCTTC. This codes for CASSEPLSEQFF.

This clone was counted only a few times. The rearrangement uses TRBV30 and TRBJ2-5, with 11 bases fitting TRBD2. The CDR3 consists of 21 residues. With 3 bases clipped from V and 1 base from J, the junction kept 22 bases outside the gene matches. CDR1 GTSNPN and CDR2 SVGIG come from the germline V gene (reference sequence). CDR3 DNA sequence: TGTGCCTGGAGGTGTGTCCAGCCCGATTTTAGCGGGAGGGCCTCCCAAGAGACCCAGTACTTC. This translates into CAWRCVQPDFSGRASQETQYF.

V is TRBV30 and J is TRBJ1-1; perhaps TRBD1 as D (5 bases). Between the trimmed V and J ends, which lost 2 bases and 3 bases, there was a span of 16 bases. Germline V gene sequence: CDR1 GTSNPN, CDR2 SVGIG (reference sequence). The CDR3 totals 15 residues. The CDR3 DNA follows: TGTGCCTGGAGTAACGACTCAGGGAGGGACACTGAAGCTTTCTTT. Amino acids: CAWSNDSGRDTEAFF.

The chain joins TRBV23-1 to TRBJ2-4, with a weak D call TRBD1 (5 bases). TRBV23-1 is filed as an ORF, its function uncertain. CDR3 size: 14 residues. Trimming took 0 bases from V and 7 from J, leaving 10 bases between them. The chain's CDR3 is CASSQSDKSNIQYF. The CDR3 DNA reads TGCGCCAGCAGTCAATCGGACAAATCGAACATTCAGTACTTC.

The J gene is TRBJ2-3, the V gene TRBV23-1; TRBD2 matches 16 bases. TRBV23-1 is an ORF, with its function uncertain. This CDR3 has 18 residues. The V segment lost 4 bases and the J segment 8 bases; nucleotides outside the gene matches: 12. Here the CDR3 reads CASSRGLAGGPRFGTQYF. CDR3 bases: TGCGCCAGCAGTCGGGGACTAGCGGGAGGGCCTCGGTTCGGTACGCAGTATTTT.

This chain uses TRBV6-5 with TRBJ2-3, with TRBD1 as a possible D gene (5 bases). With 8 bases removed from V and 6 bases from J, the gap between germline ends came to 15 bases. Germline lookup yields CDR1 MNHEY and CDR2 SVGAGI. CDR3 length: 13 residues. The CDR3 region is CASRLPKGDTQYF. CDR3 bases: TGTGCCAGCCGACTCCCCAAGGGGGATACGCAGTATTTT.

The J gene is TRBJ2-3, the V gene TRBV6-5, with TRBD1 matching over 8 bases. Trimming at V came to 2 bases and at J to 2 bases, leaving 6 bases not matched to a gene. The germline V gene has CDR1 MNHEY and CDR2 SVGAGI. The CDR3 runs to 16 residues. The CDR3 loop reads CASSYAPRGHTDTQYF. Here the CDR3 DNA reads TGTGCCAGCAGTTACGCCCCCAGGGGGCACACAGATACGCAGTATTTT.

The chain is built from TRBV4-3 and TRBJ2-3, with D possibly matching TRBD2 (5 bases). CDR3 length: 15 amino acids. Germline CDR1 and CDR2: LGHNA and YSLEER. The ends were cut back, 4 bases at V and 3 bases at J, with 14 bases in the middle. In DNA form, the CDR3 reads TGCGCCAGCAGCCCCCTTGTCGGGGTGACAGATACGCAGTATTTT. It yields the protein CASSPLVGVTDTQYF.

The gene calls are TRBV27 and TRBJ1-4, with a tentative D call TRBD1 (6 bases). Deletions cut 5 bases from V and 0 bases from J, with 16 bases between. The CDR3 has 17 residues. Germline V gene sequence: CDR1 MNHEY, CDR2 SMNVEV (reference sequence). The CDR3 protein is CASSGHRAGATNEKLFF. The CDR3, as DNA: TGTGCCAGCAGTGGCCACAGGGCGGGAGCAACTAATGAAAAACTGTTTTTT.

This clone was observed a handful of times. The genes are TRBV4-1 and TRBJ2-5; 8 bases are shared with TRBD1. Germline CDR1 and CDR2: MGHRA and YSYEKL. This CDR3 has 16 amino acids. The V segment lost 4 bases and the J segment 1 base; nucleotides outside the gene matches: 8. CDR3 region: CASSRLRDRRQETQYF. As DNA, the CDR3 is TGCGCCAGCAGCCGACTCCGGGACAGGCGCCAAGAGACCCAGTACTTC.

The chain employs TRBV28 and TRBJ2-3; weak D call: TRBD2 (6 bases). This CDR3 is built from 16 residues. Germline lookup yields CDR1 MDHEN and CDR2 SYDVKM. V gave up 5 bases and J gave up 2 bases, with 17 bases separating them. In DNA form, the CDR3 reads TGTGCCAGCAGTCCGAACCATAGCGGATTCACAGATACGCAGTATTTT. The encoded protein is CASSPNHSGFTDTQYF.

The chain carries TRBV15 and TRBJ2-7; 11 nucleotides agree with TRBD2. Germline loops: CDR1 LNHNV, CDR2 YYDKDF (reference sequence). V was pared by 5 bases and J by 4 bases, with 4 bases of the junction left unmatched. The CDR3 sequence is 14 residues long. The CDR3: CATSVGLAEYEQYF. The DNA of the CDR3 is TGTGCCACCAGCGTGGGACTAGCGGAATACGAGCAGTACTTC.

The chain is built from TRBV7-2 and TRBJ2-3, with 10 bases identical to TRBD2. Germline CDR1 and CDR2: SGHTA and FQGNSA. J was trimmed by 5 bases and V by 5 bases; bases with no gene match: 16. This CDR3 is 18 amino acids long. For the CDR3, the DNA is TGTGCCAGCAGCCTCCCCCCCGGACTAGCGGAGGGGGGAGATACGCAGTATTTT. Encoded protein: CASSLPPGLAEGGDTQYF.